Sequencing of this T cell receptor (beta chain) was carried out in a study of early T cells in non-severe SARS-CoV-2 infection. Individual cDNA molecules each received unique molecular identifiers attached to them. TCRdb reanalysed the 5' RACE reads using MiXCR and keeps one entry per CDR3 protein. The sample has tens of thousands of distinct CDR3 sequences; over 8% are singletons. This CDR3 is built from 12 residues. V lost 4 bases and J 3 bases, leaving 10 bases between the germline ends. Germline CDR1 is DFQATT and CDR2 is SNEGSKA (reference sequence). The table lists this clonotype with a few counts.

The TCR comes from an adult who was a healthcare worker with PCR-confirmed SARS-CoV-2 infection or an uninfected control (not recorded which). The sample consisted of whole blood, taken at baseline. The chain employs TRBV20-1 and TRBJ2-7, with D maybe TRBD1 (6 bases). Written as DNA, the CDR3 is TGCAGTGCTACAGGGGAAGGCTACGAGCAGTACTTC. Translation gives CSATGEGYEQYF.